This TCR beta chain was identified during a study of CD8+ T cells in alopecia areata (dated by TCRdb to the late 2010s). In the study overall: The treated patients, all with moderate-to-severe alopecia areata, were enrolled in an open-label pilot trial of oral tofacitinib given at 5 to 10 mg twice daily. Clonality in the scalp was compared among normal scalp (n=4), patchy alopecia areata scalp (n=8), and alopecia totalis/universalis scalp (n=8). TCRbeta CDR3 regions were amplified by immunoSEQ multiplex PCR with 35 Vbeta forward and 13 Jbeta reverse primers. For the treated patients, the SALT score, which quantifies what percentage of scalp surface area is affected, served as the measure of disease severity. Patients stayed on tofacitinib for 6 to 18 months and then had 6 months of follow-up off drug so that delayed response and recurrence could be assessed. Patients on tofacitinib were biopsied at baseline and after 4 and 24 weeks of treatment, and several of the patients also had a later scalp biopsy. High-throughput TCRbeta sequencing was used to examine T cell clonal expansion in alopecia areata in both the C3H/HeJ mouse model and human patients. In humans, TCRbeta sequencing was performed on scalp tissue and on sorted CD4+ and CD8+ peripheral blood T cells from healthy controls and from patients with patchy or totalis/universalis alopecia areata. RNA was extracted with the PAXgene miRNA kit for fixed scalp, the miRNeasy kit for PBMCs, and the RNeasy kit for mouse skin. The investigation overall reported the following: Compared with mice, TCR sequences shared between patients were less clear, possibly partly because of HLA diversity across the patient population. Higher clonality and more expanded CD8+ clones were observed in lesional scalp than in normal scalp, particularly in alopecia totalis/universalis, a finding suggestive of antigenic drive. Scalp clonality and the number of expanded CD8+ clones among the top 100 scalp clones were significantly decreased by tofacitinib. Unlike mouse skin, which is dominated by gammadelta T cells, normal human skin has resident alphabeta T cells that are also sequenced, and this complicates analysis of the scalp TCR repertoire. Many expanded lesional clones were found to persist in scalp and blood during tofacitinib treatment, and relapse after treatment cessation may be partly explained by this persistence. Because the treated cohort was small and included a single nonresponder, larger studies are needed to assess links between baseline CD8+ expansion and response.

The treatment or condition label here, explained by the study, means: oral pan-JAK inhibitor, 5-10 mg twice daily. From alopecia areata patients, peripheral blood was collected along with lesional scalp punch biopsies. PBMCs were separated by density centrifugation and stained for CD3, CD4 and CD8, after which CD4+ and CD8+ T cells were sorted on a FACSAria. The germline V gene (reference sequence) gives CDR1 as SGHNT and CDR2 as YYREEE. The CDR3 holds 14 amino acids from the cysteine to the phenylalanine. Left in the record is the CDR3 DNA by itself, 42 bases read in frame from the first base. V is clipped by 4 bases and J by 10 bases, and the sequence between their germline boundaries is 15 bases long. Library preparation employed the immunoSEQ multiplex PCR assay. To provide template for TCR sequencing, every sample had RNA extracted and reverse transcribed into cDNA. SuperScript III was used to make first-strand cDNA, primed with a 2:1 mix of oligo-dT and random hexamers. A synthetic immune receptor repertoire was used to gauge amplification bias, and whatever bias remained was removed computationally. The paper's data handling went like this. Raw reads were preprocessed to remove errors, and CDR3 was defined by IMGT conventions from the conserved cysteine to phenylalanine. Clonality was calculated as 1 minus Shannon entropy normalized by log2 of the number of productive unique TCRs. Scalp TCRbeta sequences were cross-referenced with sorted blood CD4 and CD8 repertoires so that the CD4 or CD8 identity of scalp clones could be inferred. The clones in this table, taken by TCRdb from immuneACCESS, are in-frame only. Not every clone is retained; where verified, under half of the shortfall comes from an unresolved V gene, and the cause of the rest is unknown. From that table come the V and J calls and clone size; the DNA was used to work out D and trimming. The sample table records about 250,000 clones; 60% of these occur just once. The ten largest clones capture more than 0.85% of the sample.

This clone showed up just a few times. It lacks a known antigen. It has no much larger one-base neighbor in the sample; base qualities were not kept. The rearranged chain carries TRBV5-4 and TRBJ1-6; the D gene identity is not certain. The clonotype was recovered from a human donor with alopecia areata. Material: CD4+ T cells sorted from blood, obtained at week 52, from a patient treated with tofacitinib. The CDR3 region: CASSQGDGGSPLHF. In nucleotide form, the sequence is TGTGCCAGCAGCCAAGGCGACGGTGGGTCACCCCTCCACTTT.